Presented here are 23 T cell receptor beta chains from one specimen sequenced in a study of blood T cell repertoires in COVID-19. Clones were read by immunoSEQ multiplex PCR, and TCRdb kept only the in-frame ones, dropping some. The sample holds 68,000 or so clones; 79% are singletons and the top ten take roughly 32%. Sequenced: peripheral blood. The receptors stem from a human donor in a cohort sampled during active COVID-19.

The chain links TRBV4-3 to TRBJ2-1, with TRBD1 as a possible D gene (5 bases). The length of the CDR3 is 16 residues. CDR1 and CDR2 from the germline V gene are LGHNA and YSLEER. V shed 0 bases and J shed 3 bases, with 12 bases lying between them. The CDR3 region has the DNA TGCGCCAGCAGCCAAGATGACCCAGGGTTCTACAATGAGCAGTTCTTC. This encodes CASSQDDPGFYNEQFF.

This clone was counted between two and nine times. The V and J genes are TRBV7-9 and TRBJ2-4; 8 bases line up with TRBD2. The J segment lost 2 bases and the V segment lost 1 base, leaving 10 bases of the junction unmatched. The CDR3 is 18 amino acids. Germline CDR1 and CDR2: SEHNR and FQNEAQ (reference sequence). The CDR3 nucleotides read TGTGCCAGCAGCTTAGGCGGGGGGCGGAAGATACCCAAAAACATTCAGTACTTC. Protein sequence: CASSLGGGRKIPKNIQYF.

DNA for the CDR3: TGTGCCAGCAGCTTAGCGAGGCGGCAGGGGGACTACAATGAGCAGTTCTTC. Its protein product is CASSLARRQGDYNEQFF. The V call is TRBV7-9, the J call TRBJ2-1; TRBD1 matches at 7 bases. The V gene's germline CDR1 is SEHNR and CDR2 FQNEAQ (reference sequence). After removal of 0 bases from V and 3 bases from J, the junction contained 8 bases not matched to a gene. The CDR3 length is 17 residues.

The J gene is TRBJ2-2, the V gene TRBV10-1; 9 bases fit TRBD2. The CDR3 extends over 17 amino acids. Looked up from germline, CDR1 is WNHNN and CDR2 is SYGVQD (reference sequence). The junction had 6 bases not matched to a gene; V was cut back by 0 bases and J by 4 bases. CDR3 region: CASSESRGTSLTGELFF. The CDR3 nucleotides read TGCGCCAGCAGTGAGTCTCGGGGGACTAGCCTCACCGGGGAGCTGTTTTTT.

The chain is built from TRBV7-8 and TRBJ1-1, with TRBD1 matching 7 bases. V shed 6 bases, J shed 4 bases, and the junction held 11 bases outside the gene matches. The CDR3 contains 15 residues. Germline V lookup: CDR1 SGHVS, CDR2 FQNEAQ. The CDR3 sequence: CASRDRDRIGTEAFF. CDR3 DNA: TGTGCCAGCAGGGATAGGGACAGAATTGGCACTGAAGCTTTCTTT. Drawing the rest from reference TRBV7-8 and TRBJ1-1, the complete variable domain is GAGVSQSPRYKVAKRGQDVALRCDPISGHVSLFWYQQALGQGPEFLTYFQNEAQLDKSGLPSDRFFAERPEGSVSTLKIQRTQQEDSAVYLCASRDRDRIGTEAFFGQGTRLTVV.

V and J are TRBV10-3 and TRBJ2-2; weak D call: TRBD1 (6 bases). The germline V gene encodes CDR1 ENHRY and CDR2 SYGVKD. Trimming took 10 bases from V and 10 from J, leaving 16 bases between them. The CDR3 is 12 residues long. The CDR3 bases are TGTGCCACGCGCCTTGGGGGCGCGGAGCTGTTTTTT. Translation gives CATRLGGAELFF.

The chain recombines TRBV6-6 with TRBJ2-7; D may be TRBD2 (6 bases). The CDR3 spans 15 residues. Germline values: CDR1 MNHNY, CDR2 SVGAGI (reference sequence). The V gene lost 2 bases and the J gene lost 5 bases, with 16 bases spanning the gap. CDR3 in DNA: TGTGCCAGCAGTTACAGGCCGGGGAGGTCCGACGAGCAGTACTTC. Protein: CASSYRPGRSDEQYF.

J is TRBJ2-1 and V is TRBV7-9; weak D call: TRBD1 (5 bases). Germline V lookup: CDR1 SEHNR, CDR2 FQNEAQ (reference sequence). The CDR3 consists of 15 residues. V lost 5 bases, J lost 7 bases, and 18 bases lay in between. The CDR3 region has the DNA TGTGCCAGCAGCCCTCCCCTGGGGCAGCAGAATGAGCAGTTCTTC. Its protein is CASSPPLGQQNEQFF.

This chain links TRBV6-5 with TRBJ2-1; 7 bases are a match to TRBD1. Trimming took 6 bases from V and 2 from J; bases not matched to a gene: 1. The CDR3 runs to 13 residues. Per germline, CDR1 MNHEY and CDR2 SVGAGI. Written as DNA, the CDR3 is TGTGCCAGCAGGAGGGGGCCCTACAATGAGCAGTTCTTC. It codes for CASRRGPYNEQFF.

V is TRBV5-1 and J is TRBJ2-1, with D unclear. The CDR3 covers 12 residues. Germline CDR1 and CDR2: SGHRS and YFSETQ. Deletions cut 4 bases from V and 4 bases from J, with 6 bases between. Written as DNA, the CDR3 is TGCGCCAGCAGCCCCTATTACAATGAGCAGTTCTTC. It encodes CASSPYYNEQFF.

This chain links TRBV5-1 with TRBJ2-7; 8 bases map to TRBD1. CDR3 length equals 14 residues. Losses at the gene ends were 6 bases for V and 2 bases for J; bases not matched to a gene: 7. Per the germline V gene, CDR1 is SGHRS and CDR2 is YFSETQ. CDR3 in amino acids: CASKPLGQAYEQYF. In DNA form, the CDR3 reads TGCGCCAGCAAACCCCTGGGACAGGCCTACGAGCAGTACTTC.

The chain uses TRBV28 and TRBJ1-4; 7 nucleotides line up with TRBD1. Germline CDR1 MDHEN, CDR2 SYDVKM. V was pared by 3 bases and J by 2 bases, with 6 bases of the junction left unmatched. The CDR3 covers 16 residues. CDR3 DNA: TGTGCCAGCAGTTTGGGTAGGGGGCGCACTAATGAAAAACTGTTTTTT. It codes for CASSLGRGRTNEKLFF.

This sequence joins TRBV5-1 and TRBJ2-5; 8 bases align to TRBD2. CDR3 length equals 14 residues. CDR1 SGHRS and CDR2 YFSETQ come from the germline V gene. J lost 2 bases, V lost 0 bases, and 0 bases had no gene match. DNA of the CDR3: TGCGCCAGCAGCTTGGGACTAGCGCAAGAGACCCAGTACTTC. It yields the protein CASSLGLAQETQYF. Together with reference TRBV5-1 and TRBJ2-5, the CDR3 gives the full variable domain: KAGVTQTPRYLIKTRGQQVTLSCSPISGHRSVSWYQQTPGQGLQFLFEYFSETQRNKGNFPGRFSGRQFSNSRSEMNVSTLELGDSALYLCASSLGLAQETQYFGPGTRLLVL.

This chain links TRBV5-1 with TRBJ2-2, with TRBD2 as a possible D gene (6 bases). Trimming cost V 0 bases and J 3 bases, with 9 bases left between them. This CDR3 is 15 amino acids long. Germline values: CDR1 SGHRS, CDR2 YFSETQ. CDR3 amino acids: CASSLDGRDTGELFF. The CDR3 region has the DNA TGCGCCAGCAGCTTGGACGGGAGAGACACCGGGGAGCTGTTTTTT.

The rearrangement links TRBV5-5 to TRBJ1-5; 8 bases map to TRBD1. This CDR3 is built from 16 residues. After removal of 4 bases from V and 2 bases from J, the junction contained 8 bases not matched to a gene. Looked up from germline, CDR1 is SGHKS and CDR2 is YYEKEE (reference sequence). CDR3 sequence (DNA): TGTGCCAGCAGCATTGCCTCGGACAGGGGCAATCAGCCCCAGCATTTT. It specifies CASSIASDRGNQPQHF.

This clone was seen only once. The CDR3 reads CAWSPDRGDTEAFF. CDR3 nucleotide sequence: TGTGCCTGGAGCCCGGACAGAGGTGACACTGAAGCTTTCTTT. V is TRBV30 and J is TRBJ1-1, with D perhaps TRBD1 (6 bases). Trimming left V 3 bases short and J 3 bases short, with 14 bases between. Germline-derived CDR1 and CDR2 are GTSNPN and SVGIG (reference sequence). CDR3 length: 14 amino acids. The variable domain in full, with the rest retrieved from reference TRBV30 and TRBJ1-1, is SQTIHQWPATLVQPVGSPLSLECTVEGTSNPNLYWYRQAAGRGLQLLFYSVGIGQISSEVPQNLSASRPQDRQFILSSKKLLLSDSGFYLCAWSPDRGDTEAFFGQGTRLTVV.

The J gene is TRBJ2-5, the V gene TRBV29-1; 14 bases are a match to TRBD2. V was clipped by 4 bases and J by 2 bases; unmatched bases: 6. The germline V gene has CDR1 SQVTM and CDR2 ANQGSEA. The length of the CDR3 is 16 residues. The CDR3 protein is CSVGGLAGVRQETQYF. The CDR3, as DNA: TGCAGCGTTGGGGGACTAGCGGGAGTTCGGCAAGAGACCCAGTACTTC.

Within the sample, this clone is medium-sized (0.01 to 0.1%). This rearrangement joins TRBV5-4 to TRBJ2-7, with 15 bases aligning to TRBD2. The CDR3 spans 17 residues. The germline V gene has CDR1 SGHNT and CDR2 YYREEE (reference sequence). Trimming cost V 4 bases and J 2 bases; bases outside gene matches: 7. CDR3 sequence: CASSIGTSGRSTYEQYF. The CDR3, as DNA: TGTGCCAGCAGCATCGGGACTAGCGGGAGGTCCACCTACGAGCAGTACTTC.

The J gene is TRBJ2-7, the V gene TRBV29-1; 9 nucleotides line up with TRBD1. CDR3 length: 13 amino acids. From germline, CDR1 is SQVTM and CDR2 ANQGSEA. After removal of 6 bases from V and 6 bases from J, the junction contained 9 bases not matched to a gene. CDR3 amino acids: CSVRGTGGGEQYF. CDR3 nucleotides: TGCAGCGTCCGGGGTACAGGGGGCGGCGAGCAGTACTTC.

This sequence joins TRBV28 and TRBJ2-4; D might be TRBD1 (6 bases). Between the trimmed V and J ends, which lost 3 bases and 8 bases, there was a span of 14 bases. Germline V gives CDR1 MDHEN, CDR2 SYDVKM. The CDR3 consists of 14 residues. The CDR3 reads CASSFRRKGDIQYF. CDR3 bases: TGTGCCAGCAGTTTCAGACGGAAGGGGGACATTCAGTACTTC.

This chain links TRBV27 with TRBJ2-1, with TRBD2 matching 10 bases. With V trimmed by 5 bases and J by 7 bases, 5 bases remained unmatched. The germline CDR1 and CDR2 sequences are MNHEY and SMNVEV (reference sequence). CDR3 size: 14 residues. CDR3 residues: CASSRTSGRNEQFF. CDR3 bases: TGTGCCAGCAGTAGGACTAGCGGTAGAAATGAGCAGTTCTTC.

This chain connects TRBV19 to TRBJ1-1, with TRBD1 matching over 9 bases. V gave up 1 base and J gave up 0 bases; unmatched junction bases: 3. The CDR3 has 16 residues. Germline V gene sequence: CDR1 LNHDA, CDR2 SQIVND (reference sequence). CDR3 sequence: CASSIGGTGMNTEAFF. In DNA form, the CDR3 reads TGTGCCAGTAGTATAGGCGGGACAGGGATGAACACTGAAGCTTTCTTT.

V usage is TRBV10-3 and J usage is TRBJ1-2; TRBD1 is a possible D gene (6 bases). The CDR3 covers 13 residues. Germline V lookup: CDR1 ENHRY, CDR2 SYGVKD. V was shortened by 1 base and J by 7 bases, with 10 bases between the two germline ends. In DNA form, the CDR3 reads TGTGCCATCAGTGAGTTTCAGGGGTCTGGCTACACCTTC. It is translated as CAISEFQGSGYTF.